This T cell receptor beta chain was obtained from a study of post-analysis software for immune sequencing data. Background on the study: The study covered relapsing-remitting, secondary progressive and progressive-relapsing courses of multiple sclerosis. Overall study results and limits: The five TRBV segments detected at higher frequency in patients than in controls included TRBV5-6, TRBV5-1 and TRBV20-1. With F measure, samples from one preparation batch clustered together strongly. Multiple sclerosis patients had significantly lower normalized Chao1 diversity than controls.

To note about this clonotype: Its antigen remains unidentified.

TCR beta cDNA libraries had unique molecular identifiers. Input amounts of roughly 0.9 to 10 million T cells were used. These gave roughly 0.5 million cDNA molecules, so each molecule approximated one T cell. TCRdb fed the PCR reads into MiXCR, producing one record per CDR3 protein. The data show roughly 670,000 distinct CDR3 sequences, with 59% seen just once and approximately 10% held by the top ten. Germline V gene lookup returns CDR1 ENHRY and CDR2 SYGVKD. Germline trimming cut 6 bases from V and 4 bases from J; bases unmatched to any gene: 0. This CDR3 spans 13 amino acids. The TCR comes from a girl aged 2 to 10 with multiple sclerosis. Sequenced: blood. The chain couples TRBV10-3 to TRBJ1-1; TRBD1 matches at 12 bases. The CDR3 reads CAIRGQGATEAFF. Here the CDR3 DNA reads TGTGCCATCAGGGGACAGGGGGCCACTGAAGCTTTCTTT.